These 22 T cell receptor beta chains were all obtained from the same sample, sequenced in a study of PD-1 blockade in mismatch repair-deficient tumors. Profiling relied on immunoSEQ multiplex PCR, and the TCRdb table lists in-frame clones only, not all of them. The sample has about 68,000 clones, more than 75% seen once; the top ten hold 4.5% to 7%. The sequencing used peripheral blood, collected 2 weeks after starting pembrolizumab. Receptors were obtained from an adult with mismatch repair-deficient cancer.

The J gene is TRBJ2-5, the V gene TRBV25-1; D not resolved. Trimming cost V 8 bases and J 1 base, with 2 bases left between them. CDR3 length equals 10 residues. Germline CDR1 reads MGHDK; CDR2 reads SYGVNS. The CDR3 sequence: CASVQETQYF. Here the CDR3 DNA reads TGTGCCAGCGTCCAAGAGACCCAGTACTTC.

The rearrangement joins TRBV10-3 to TRBJ1-1; tentative D call: TRBD1 (5 bases). The germline V gene encodes CDR1 ENHRY and CDR2 SYGVKD. The CDR3 runs to 12 residues. The V end lost 6 bases, the J end lost 6 bases, and 11 bases lay between the germline ends. CDR3 sequence: CAIRTRQSEAFF. The CDR3 nucleotides are TGTGCCATCAGAACTAGACAGTCTGAAGCTTTCTTT.

V is TRBV29-1 and J is TRBJ2-7; 10 nucleotides agree with TRBD2. CDR1 is SQVTM and CDR2 is ANQGSEA in the germline V gene. This CDR3 comprises 13 residues. The V segment lost 6 bases and the J segment 6 bases; nucleotides outside the gene matches: 8. CDR3 nucleotides: TGCAGCGTCGAACTAGCGGGATTGTCCGAGCAGTACTTC. Protein product: CSVELAGLSEQYF.

This rearrangement joins TRBV6-4 to TRBJ1-5, with D tentatively TRBD1 (5 bases). This CDR3 comprises 20 residues. Germline lookup yields CDR1 MRHNA and CDR2 SNTAGT. V was clipped by 7 bases and J by 5 bases, with 33 bases between them. CDR3 in amino acids: CASIVVVAQDSGKRHQPQHF. CDR3 sequence (DNA): TGTGCCAGCATCGTGGTAGTAGCACAGGACTCAGGGAAGCGGCATCAGCCCCAGCATTTT.

This sequence joins TRBV6-1 and TRBJ1-2; D possibly corresponds to TRBD1 (5 bases). CDR3 length: 13 amino acids. V shed 6 bases and J shed 8 bases, with 16 bases lying between them. CDR1 is MNHNS, CDR2 SASEGT, per germline. CDR3 protein: CASSDGQSRGYTF. In DNA, the CDR3 is TGTGCCAGCAGCGACGGACAATCACGGGGCTACACCTTC.

The J gene is TRBJ2-7, the V gene TRBV9; 9 nucleotides align to TRBD2. J lost 2 bases, V lost 3 bases, and 6 bases had no gene match. The CDR3 totals 15 residues. The germline CDR1 and CDR2 sequences are SGDLS and YYNGEE. CDR3 region: CASSGEAGGPYEQYF. The CDR3, as DNA: TGTGCCAGCAGCGGTGAAGCGGGAGGCCCCTACGAGCAGTACTTC.

This chain uses TRBV28 with TRBJ2-2; 8 bases align to TRBD1. The CDR3 length is 15 residues. The germline gives CDR1 MDHEN, CDR2 SYDVKM. V was pared by 4 bases and J by 7 bases, with 8 bases of the junction left unmatched. CDR3 coding DNA: TGTGCCAGCAGTTCAAGGACAGGGTTGATCGGGGAGCTGTTTTTT. Translated: CASSSRTGLIGELFF.

This clone was seen just once. The chain recombines TRBV29-1 with TRBJ2-2; D is unclear. In germline, CDR1 is SQVTM, CDR2 ANQGSEA. CDR3 length equals 17 residues. Trimming removed 4 bases at V and 2 bases at J, with 20 bases between. The chain's CDR3 is CSVGSSFVRTNTGELFF. The CDR3 nucleotides are TGCAGCGTTGGTTCTAGTTTCGTCAGAACCAACACCGGGGAGCTGTTTTTT.

V is TRBV4-3 and J is TRBJ1-4; D gene uncertain. Trimming shortened V by 1 base and J by 3 bases, and 9 bases separated the two germline ends. Germline V lookup: CDR1 LGHNA, CDR2 YSLEER. CDR3 size: 15 residues. The CDR3 bases are TGCGCCAGCAGCCAAGCGGTGGGGTCTAATGAAAAACTGTTTTTT. Translated: CASSQAVGSNEKLFF.

The genes are TRBV11-2 and TRBJ2-5; D is perhaps TRBD2 (6 bases). CDR1 is SGHAT, CDR2 FQNNGV, per germline. V was pared by 5 bases and J by 2 bases, with 18 bases between. CDR3 length: 16 amino acids. The CDR3: CASSPGASAVQETQYF. As DNA, the CDR3 is TGTGCCAGCAGCCCAGGAGCTAGCGCTGTACAAGAGACCCAGTACTTC.

The chain recombines TRBV5-4 with TRBJ2-7; a weak D match, TRBD1 (6 bases). The CDR3 totals 16 residues. The germline V gene has CDR1 SGHNT and CDR2 YYREEE (reference sequence). Trimming took off 4 bases at V and 3 bases at J, with 20 bases between the two ends. CDR3 residues: CASSGADLTGSYEQYF. CDR3 coding DNA: TGTGCCAGCAGCGGAGCCGACTTAACAGGGAGCTACGAGCAGTACTTC.

This rearrangement joins TRBV6-1 to TRBJ2-7; 7 positions agree with TRBD2. J gave up 7 bases and V 6 bases, and 9 bases lay outside the gene matches. There are 13 residues in the CDR3. The germline CDR1 and CDR2 sequences are MNHNS and SASEGT. CDR3 loop: CASRGLLPSEQYF. CDR3 sequence (DNA): TGTGCCAGCAGGGGACTACTGCCGAGTGAGCAGTACTTC.

The rearrangement links TRBV7-2 to TRBJ2-7, with TRBD1 matching 8 bases. V trimming: 3 bases; J trimming: 0 bases; junction bases outside the gene matches: 7. The CDR3 totals 16 residues. The germline gives CDR1 SGHTA, CDR2 FQGNSA. CDR3 DNA sequence: TGTGCCAGCAGCTTGACAAGGACAGGGTACTCCTACGAGCAGTACTTC. Translating it yields CASSLTRTGYSYEQYF. The full variable domain, rest sourced from reference TRBV7-2 and TRBJ2-7, is GAGVSQSPSNKVTEKGKDVELRCDPISGHTALYWYRQSLGQGLEFLIYFQGNSAPDKSGLPSDRFSAERTGGSVSTLTIQRTQQEDSAVYLCASSLTRTGYSYEQYFGPGTRLTVT.

The chain combines TRBV6-1 with TRBJ1-5, with D possibly TRBD1 on 5 matching bases. Germline CDR1 reads MNHNS; CDR2 reads SASEGT. Trimming left V 2 bases short and J 4 bases short, with 9 bases between. The CDR3 runs 14 residues. CDR3 bases: TGTGCCAGCAGTGAAATTGGGGGAAATCAGCCCCAGCATTTT. It is translated as CASSEIGGNQPQHF.

This clone was detected a few times. The chain has TRBV18 and TRBJ2-5, with D possibly being TRBD1 (5 bases). CDR1 KGHSH and CDR2 LQKENI come from the germline V gene. The CDR3 is made up of 16 amino acids. The V gene lost 3 bases and the J gene lost 0 bases, with 14 bases spanning the gap. The DNA for the CDR3 is TGTGCCAGCTCACCGTTCGACAGAGACTACCAAGAGACCCAGTACTTC. Translated, it gives CASSPFDRDYQETQYF.

The V call is TRBV5-4, the J call TRBJ2-7, with TRBD2 matching over 11 bases. V shed 3 bases and J 5 bases; nucleotides not matched to a gene: 10. The CDR3 extends over 16 amino acids. Germline V gives CDR1 SGHNT, CDR2 YYREEE (reference sequence). CDR3 coding DNA: TGTGCCAGCAGCTCTCAACTAGCGGGAGATTTCCACGAGCAGTACTTC. As protein: CASSSQLAGDFHEQYF.

The J gene is TRBJ1-1, the V gene TRBV7-9; TRBD1 is a possible D gene (6 bases). Trimming removed 3 bases from V and 5 bases from J, with 16 bases in between. The CDR3 extends over 15 amino acids. Germline V gene sequence: CDR1 SEHNR, CDR2 FQNEAQ (reference sequence). The CDR3 region has the DNA TGTGCCAGCAGCTTTGTTGGGGGCGGAAGGACTGAAGCTTTCTTT. It encodes CASSFVGGGRTEAFF.

V usage is TRBV19 and J usage is TRBJ2-2; D is possibly TRBD1 or TRBD2 (6 bases each). The length of the CDR3 is 15 residues. Trimming left V 6 bases short and J 6 bases short, with 17 bases between. Germline CDR1 LNHDA, CDR2 SQIVND (reference sequence). CDR3: CASRSDGGRSGELFF. The DNA for the CDR3 is TGTGCCAGTAGATCAGATGGGGGGCGATCCGGGGAGCTGTTTTTT.

A few counts support this clone. The chain is built from TRBV18 and TRBJ1-2; D call uncertain. Germline V gene lookup returns CDR1 KGHSH and CDR2 LQKENI. Trimming removed 2 bases from V and 2 bases from J, with 9 bases in between. This CDR3 is 14 amino acids long. The CDR3 DNA reads TGTGCCAGCTCACCAGGGGTGGCCAACTATGGCTACACCTTC. Its protein is CASSPGVANYGYTF.

This chain uses TRBV2 with TRBJ2-5, with a possible D match to TRBD2 (6 bases). The V and J ends lost 7 bases and 2 bases respectively, with 11 bases between them. The germline V gene has CDR1 SNHLY and CDR2 FYNNEI. The CDR3 length is 13 residues. As DNA, the CDR3 is TGTGCCAGCAACGGGGCGGGGCAAGAGACCCAGTACTTC. This encodes CASNGAGQETQYF. Combining the CDR3 with reference TRBV2 and TRBJ2-5 gives the whole variable domain EPEVTQTPSHQVTQMGQEVILRCVPISNHLYFYWYRQILGQKVEFLVSFYNNEISEKSEIFDDQFSVERPDGSNFTLKIRSTKLEDSAMYFCASNGAGQETQYFGPGTRLLVL.

The chain is built from TRBV6-5 and TRBJ2-7; 11 nucleotides align to TRBD1. Looked up from germline, CDR1 is MNHEY and CDR2 is SVGAGI. The CDR3 length is 16 residues. Unmatched junction bases numbered 9, after V lost 0 bases and J lost 8 bases. In DNA form, the CDR3 reads TGTGCCAGCAGTTACTCCAGGACAGGGGGCTTGGTGAAGCAGTACTTC. It codes for CASSYSRTGGLVKQYF.

This chain connects TRBV7-9 to TRBJ2-3, with 8 bases aligning to TRBD2. CDR3 size: 17 residues. Trimming removed 6 bases from V and 1 base from J; junction bases left unmatched: 12. CDR1 is SEHNR and CDR2 is FQNEAQ in the germline V gene (reference sequence). The CDR3 DNA sequence: TGTGCCAGCAGAAACTTGGCCGGGACTAGGGGCACAGATACGCAGTATTTT. As protein: CASRNLAGTRGTDTQYF.